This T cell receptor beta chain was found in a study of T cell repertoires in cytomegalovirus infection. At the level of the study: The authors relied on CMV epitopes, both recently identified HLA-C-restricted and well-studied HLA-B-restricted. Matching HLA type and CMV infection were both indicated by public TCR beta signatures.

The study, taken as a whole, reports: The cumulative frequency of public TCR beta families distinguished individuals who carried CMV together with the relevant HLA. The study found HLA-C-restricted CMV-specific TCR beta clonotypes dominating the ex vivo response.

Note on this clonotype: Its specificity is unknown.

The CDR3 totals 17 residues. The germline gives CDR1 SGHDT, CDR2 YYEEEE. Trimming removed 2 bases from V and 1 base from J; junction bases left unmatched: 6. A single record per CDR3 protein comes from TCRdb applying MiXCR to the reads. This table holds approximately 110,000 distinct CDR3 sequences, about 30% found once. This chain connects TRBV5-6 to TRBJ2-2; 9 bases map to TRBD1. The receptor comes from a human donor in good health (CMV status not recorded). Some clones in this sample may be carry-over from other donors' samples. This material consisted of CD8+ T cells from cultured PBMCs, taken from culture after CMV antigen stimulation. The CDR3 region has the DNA TGTGCCAGCAGCTTAGGGTCGGGACAGGGGAACACCGGGGAGCTGTTTTTT. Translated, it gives CASSLGSGQGNTGELFF.